One sample yielded the 18 T cell receptor beta chains listed below, sequenced in a study of blood T cell repertoires in COVID-19. Here immunoSEQ multiplex PCR was the method, and the copy in TCRdb shows in-frame clones only, minus some. The top ten clones hold less than 5.5% of a sample with over 55,000 clones, roughly 85% of them seen once. Sequencing input: peripheral blood. The receptors shown here come from a human donor in a cohort sampled during active COVID-19.

The chain uses TRBV9 and TRBJ2-3; D is possibly TRBD1 (5 bases). The CDR3 covers 16 residues. Germline values: CDR1 SGDLS, CDR2 YYNGEE. V gave up 0 bases and J gave up 0 bases, with 11 bases separating them. The CDR3 here is CASSVGAGKSTDTQYF. The CDR3 nucleotides are TGTGCCAGCAGCGTAGGAGCAGGGAAGAGCACAGATACGCAGTATTTT.

This chain joins TRBV12-3 or TRBV12-4 and TRBJ2-7, with D maybe TRBD2 (6 bases). The CDR3 runs to 11 residues. The V end lost 8 bases, the J end lost 6 bases, and 11 bases lay between the germline ends. CDR3 DNA sequence: TGTGCCAGCTCGGCGGGGCGCGAGCAGTACTTC. It translates to CASSAGREQYF.

This rearrangement joins TRBV7-2 to TRBJ2-3; D is possibly TRBD1 (5 bases). The V end lost 5 bases, the J end lost 0 bases, and 12 bases lay between the germline ends. From germline, CDR1 is SGHTA and CDR2 FQGNSA. CDR3 length equals 15 residues. The CDR3 sequence: CASSKFRASTDTQYF. The DNA for the CDR3 is TGTGCCAGCAGCAAATTCAGGGCGAGCACAGATACGCAGTATTTT.

V is TRBV11-2 and J is TRBJ2-7; 7 bases are shared with TRBD1. The ends lost 7 bases at V and 6 bases at J; junction bases unmatched: 9. This CDR3 region has 13 residues. The V gene's germline CDR1 is SGHAT and CDR2 FQNNGV. CDR3 loop: CASIRQGRSEQYF. The CDR3 nucleotides are TGTGCCAGCATTAGACAGGGACGAAGCGAGCAGTACTTC.

This clone was seen a handful of times. This chain links TRBV5-8 with TRBJ1-5; TRBD1 aligns across 8 bases. The germline V gene encodes CDR1 SGHTS and CDR2 YDEGEE. The CDR3 contains 14 residues. J gave up 6 bases and V 4 bases, and 6 bases lay outside the gene matches. CDR3 loop: CASSIRTGSQPQHF. The CDR3 DNA sequence: TGTGCCAGCAGCATTAGGACAGGGAGTCAGCCCCAGCATTTT.

The chain is built from TRBV5-1 and TRBJ2-3, with 9 bases aligning to TRBD2. There are 16 residues in the CDR3. The ends lost 1 base at V and 5 bases at J; junction bases unmatched: 8. CDR1 is SGHRS, CDR2 YFSETQ, per germline. The CDR3 coding sequence is TGCGCCAGCAGCTTGAGACTAGCGGAGAGTGGAGATACGCAGTATTTT. It yields the protein CASSLRLAESGDTQYF. Full variable domain (missing parts from reference TRBV5-1 and TRBJ2-3): KAGVTQTPRYLIKTRGQQVTLSCSPISGHRSVSWYQQTPGQGLQFLFEYFSETQRNKGNFPGRFSGRQFSNSRSEMNVSTLELGDSALYLCASSLRLAESGDTQYFGPGTRLTVL.

The chain combines TRBV18 with TRBJ1-1; the D is unclear. The CDR3 length is 14 residues. Germline CDR1 reads KGHSH; CDR2 reads LQKENI. V lost 2 bases, J lost 1 base, and 8 bases lay in between. The CDR3 reads CASSPGPGNTEAFF. CDR3 DNA: TGTGCCAGCTCACCAGGGCCAGGGAACACTGAAGCTTTCTTT.

The chain has TRBV28 and TRBJ2-6; TRBD1 agrees at 9 bases. Germline lookup yields CDR1 MDHEN and CDR2 SYDVKM. This CDR3 contains 17 residues. V gave up 5 bases and J gave up 0 bases; unmatched junction bases: 5. As DNA, the CDR3 is TGTGCCAGCAGTGGGGACAGGGCCAGCTCTGGGGCCAACGTCCTGACTTTC. As protein: CASSGDRASSGANVLTF.

This chain connects TRBV15 to TRBJ1-1, with TRBD1 matching 9 bases. The V gene's germline CDR1 is LNHNV and CDR2 YYDKDF (reference sequence). The ends lost 4 bases at V and 8 bases at J; junction bases unmatched: 20. The CDR3 length is 18 residues. The CDR3 region has the DNA TGTGCCACCAGCACTAGGACAGGGGTTCTTTTTTCAGGGGCGGAAGCTTTCTTT. It codes for CATSTRTGVLFSGAEAFF.

The rearrangement uses TRBV18 and TRBJ1-2; no reliable D call. V was shortened by 6 bases and J by 2 bases, with 10 bases between the two germline ends. Germline V lookup: CDR1 KGHSH, CDR2 LQKENI. The CDR3 spans 13 residues. The CDR3 spells CASSSGDNYGYTF. CDR3 bases: TGTGCCAGCTCGTCGGGAGACAACTATGGCTACACCTTC.

The V call is TRBV5-5, the J call TRBJ2-7, with TRBD1 matching over 8 bases. The CDR3 contains 13 residues. CDR1 and CDR2 (germline): SGHKS, YYEKEE (reference sequence). With 4 bases clipped from V and 3 bases from J, the junction kept 3 bases outside the gene matches. CDR3 nucleotides: TGTGCCAGCAGCCAGGACAGGGTCTACGAGCAGTACTTC. This encodes CASSQDRVYEQYF.

The chain links TRBV19 to TRBJ2-5; 9 bases align to TRBD2. The J segment lost 5 bases and the V segment lost 6 bases, leaving 7 bases of the junction unmatched. Germline V CDR1 and CDR2: LNHDA, SQIVND (reference sequence). This CDR3 comprises 14 residues. Here the CDR3 reads CASSRLAAGETQYF. The CDR3 DNA sequence: TGTGCCAGTAGCCGACTAGCGGCTGGGGAGACCCAGTACTTC.

The chain uses TRBV6-5 and TRBJ2-1, with TRBD2 matching over 13 bases. The CDR3 is 15 amino acids. Trimming cost V 6 bases and J 9 bases; bases outside gene matches: 8. Per the germline V gene, CDR1 is MNHEY and CDR2 is SVGAGI. This CDR3 reads CASSRLAGGWGEQFF. CDR3 coding DNA: TGTGCCAGCAGCCGACTAGCGGGAGGTTGGGGTGAGCAGTTCTTC.

This clone was counted once. This sequence joins TRBV6-1 and TRBJ1-1; D possibly corresponds to TRBD1 (5 bases). The length of the CDR3 is 14 residues. V lost 3 bases, J lost 5 bases, and 13 bases lay in between. The germline V gene has CDR1 MNHNS and CDR2 SASEGT. The CDR3 DNA is TGTGCCAGCAGTGACCTCCGGGGGTTTACTGAAGCTTTCTTT. Its translation: CASSDLRGFTEAFF.

The chain carries TRBV21-1 and TRBJ1-3; the table's D call of TRBD1 was not tested on the DNA. TRBV21-1 constitutes a pseudogene. The CDR3 length is 17 residues. CDR3 amino acids: CASSPSERDRAGNTIYF. The DNA for the CDR3 is TGTGCCAGCAGCCCTAGCGAGAGGGACAGAGCTGGAAACACCATATATTTT.

This chain connects TRBV2 to TRBJ2-7; 9 bases agree with TRBD1. The CDR3 length is 13 residues. The junction had 4 bases not matched to a gene; V was cut back by 8 bases and J by 2 bases. CDR1 is SNHLY and CDR2 is FYNNEI in the germline V gene. The CDR3 DNA reads TGTGCCAGCCAGGGACAGGGTCCCTACGAGCAGTACTTC. This codes for CASQGQGPYEQYF.

The chain employs TRBV18 and TRBJ1-4; D is perhaps TRBD1 (5 bases). V lost 2 bases and J lost 4, with 11 bases in between. Germline CDR1 is KGHSH and CDR2 is LQKENI. This CDR3 has 15 residues. The CDR3 sequence: CASSPSQGYNEKLFF. Here the CDR3 DNA reads TGTGCCAGCTCACCATCTCAGGGCTATAATGAAAAACTGTTTTTT. Full variable domain (missing parts from reference TRBV18 and TRBJ1-4): NAGVMQNPRHLVRRRGQEARLRCSPMKGHSHVYWYRQLPEEGLKFMVYLQKENIIDESGMPKERFSAEFPKEGPSILRIQQVVRGDSAAYFCASSPSQGYNEKLFFGSGTQLSVL.

This chain uses TRBV6-5 with TRBJ1-3; D might be TRBD1 (5 bases). Between the trimmed V and J ends, which lost 11 bases and 0 bases, there was a span of 14 bases. Germline CDR1 reads MNHEY; CDR2 reads SVGAGI. The CDR3 is 14 amino acids. The CDR3 loop reads CASARQNSGNTIYF. In nucleotides, the CDR3 is TGTGCCTCTGCCCGACAGAACTCTGGAAACACCATATATTTT.